Following are 2 T cell receptor beta chains from one sample sequenced in a study of read filtering for tumor transcriptome and immune sequencing. The library was built from roughly 400 ng RNA with molecular barcoded adaptors for alpha/delta and beta/gamma chains. In TCRdb, the reads were re-called with MiXCR into one record per CDR3 protein. This table holds around 50,000 distinct CDR3 sequences, around 12% found once. Sequenced input: a population of CD138-negative cells sorted from bone marrow. The source of these receptors is a donor aged 40 or over with multiple myeloma.

This clonotype was recorded at least ten times. This chain connects TRBV6-1 to TRBJ2-7; 7 bases fit TRBD1. V shed 5 bases, J shed 5 bases, and the junction held 9 bases outside the gene matches. Germline CDR1 is MNHNS and CDR2 is SASEGT. CDR3 length: 14 residues. The CDR3 loop is CASSSGGHGNEQYF. CDR3 nucleotide sequence: TGTGCCAGCAGTTCAGGGGGACACGGCAACGAGCAGTACTTC.

This clonotype was seen many times. The chain joins TRBV6-5 to TRBJ1-1; a possible D gene is TRBD1 (5 bases). Per germline, CDR1 MNHEY and CDR2 SVGAGI. The germline V and J ends were trimmed by 7 bases and 0 bases, with 15 bases remaining between them. CDR3 length: 15 residues. The CDR3 nucleotides are TGTGCCAGCACCCCGCCTGAGGGACTGAACACTGAAGCTTTCTTT. It codes for CASTPPEGLNTEAFF.